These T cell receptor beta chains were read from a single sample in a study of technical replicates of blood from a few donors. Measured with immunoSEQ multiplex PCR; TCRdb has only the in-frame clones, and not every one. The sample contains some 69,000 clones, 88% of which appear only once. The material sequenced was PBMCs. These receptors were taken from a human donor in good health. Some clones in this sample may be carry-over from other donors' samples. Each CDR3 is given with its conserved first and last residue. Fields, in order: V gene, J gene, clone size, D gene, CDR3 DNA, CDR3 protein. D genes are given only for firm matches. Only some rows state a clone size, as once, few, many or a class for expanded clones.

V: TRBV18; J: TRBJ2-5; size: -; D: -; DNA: TGTGCCAGCTCACCATATACACAAGAGACCCAGTACTTC; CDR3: CASSPYTQETQYF
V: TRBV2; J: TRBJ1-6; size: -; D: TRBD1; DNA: TGTGCCAGCAGGGCCGGGACAGGGGGTTCACCCCTCCACTTT; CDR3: CASRAGTGGSPLHF
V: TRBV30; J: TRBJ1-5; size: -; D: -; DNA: TGTGCCTGGAGCGGTAGTGCTTTCAATCAGCCCCAGCATTTT; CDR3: CAWSGSAFNQPQHF
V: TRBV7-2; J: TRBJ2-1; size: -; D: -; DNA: TGTGCCAGCACCCGCGGCGAGAGCTCCTACAATGAGCAGTTCTTC; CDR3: CASTRGESSYNEQFF
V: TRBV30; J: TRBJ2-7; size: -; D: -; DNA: TGTGCCTGGAGTTGGCGGAGAGACTACGAGCAGTACTTC; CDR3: CAWSWRRDYEQYF
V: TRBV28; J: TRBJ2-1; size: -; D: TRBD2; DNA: TGTGCCAGCAGTCCTCTGGGCGGGAGCAAATCCTACAATGAGCAGTTCTTC; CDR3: CASSPLGGSKSYNEQFF
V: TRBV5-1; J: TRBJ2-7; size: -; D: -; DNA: TGCGCCAGCAGCTCGGGGCGGGGTTTCTCCTACGAGCAGTACTTC; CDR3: CASSSGRGFSYEQYF
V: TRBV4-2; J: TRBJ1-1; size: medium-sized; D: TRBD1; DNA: TGTGCCAGCAGCCAAGATGCCGGGACAGGCTCCACTGAAGCTTTCTTT; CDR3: CASSQDAGTGSTEAFF
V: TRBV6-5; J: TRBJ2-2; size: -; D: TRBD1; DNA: TGTGCCAGCAGTACCGGGACAGGCTACGGGGAGCTGTTTTTT; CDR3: CASSTGTGYGELFF
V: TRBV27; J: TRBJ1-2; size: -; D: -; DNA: TGTGCCAGCAGTGAGGGTTTTGCCTACACCTTC; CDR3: CASSEGFAYTF
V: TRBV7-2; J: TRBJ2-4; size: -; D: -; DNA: TGTGCCAGCAGCTTACCCCGGCAGGGTAGGAACATTCAGTACTTC; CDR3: CASSLPRQGRNIQYF
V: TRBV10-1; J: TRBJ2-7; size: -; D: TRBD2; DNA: TGCGCCAGCAGCCCCTCGGGCGGGAGTTACTACGAGCAGTACTTC; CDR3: CASSPSGGSYYEQYF
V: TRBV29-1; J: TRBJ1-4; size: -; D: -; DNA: TGCAGCGTTGGAACCGGGGGAACTAATGAAAAACCGTTTTTT; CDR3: CSVGTGGTNEKPFF
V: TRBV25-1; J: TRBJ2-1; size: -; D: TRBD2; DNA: TGTGCCAGCAGTGAAAGCGGGGACTACAATGAGCAGTTCTTC; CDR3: CASSESGDYNEQFF
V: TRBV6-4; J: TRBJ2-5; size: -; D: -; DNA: TGTGCCAGCAGTATCACCGCCGGACTAATGAGAGAGTACCAAGAGACCCAGTACTTC; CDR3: CASSITAGLMREYQETQYF
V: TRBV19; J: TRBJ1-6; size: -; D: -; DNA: TGTGCCAGTAAGGACTGGGTCGTCTTGGATTCACCCCTCCACTTT; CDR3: CASKDWVVLDSPLHF
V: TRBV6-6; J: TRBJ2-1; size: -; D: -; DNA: TGTGCCAGCGTAGCTGAAGGTTACAATGAGCAGTTCTTC; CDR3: CASVAEGYNEQFF
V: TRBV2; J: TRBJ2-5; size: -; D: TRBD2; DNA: TGTGCCAGCAGTGAGAGTAGCGGGGGCCAAGAGACCCAGTACTTC; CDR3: CASSESSGGQETQYF
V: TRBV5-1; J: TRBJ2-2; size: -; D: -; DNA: TGCGCCAGCAGCAAGGAAGGGGTGGTCACCGGGGAGCTGTTTTTT; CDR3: CASSKEGVVTGELFF
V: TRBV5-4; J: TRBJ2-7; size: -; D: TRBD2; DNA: TGTGCCAGCAGCTTGGATTTTAGCGGGGGGCCCCATAGTAACGAGCAGTACTTC; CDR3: CASSLDFSGGPHSNEQYF
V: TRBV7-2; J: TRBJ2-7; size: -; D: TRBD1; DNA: TGTGCCAGCAGCTTCGGGACAGGACATTACGAGCAGTACTTC; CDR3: CASSFGTGHYEQYF
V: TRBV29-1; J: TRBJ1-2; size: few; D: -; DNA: TGCAGCGTTGCGATAGGAGTGGGCTACACCTTC; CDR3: CSVAIGVGYTF
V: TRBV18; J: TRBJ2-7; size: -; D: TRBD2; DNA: TGTGCCAGCTCACCATTTAGCGGGTCCTACGAGCAGTACTTC; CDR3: CASSPFSGSYEQYF
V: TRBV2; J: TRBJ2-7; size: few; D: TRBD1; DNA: TGTGCCAGCAGTCCGGGACAGGGATACCACGAGCAGTACTTC; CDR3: CASSPGQGYHEQYF
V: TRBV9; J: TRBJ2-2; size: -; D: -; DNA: TGTGCCAGCAGCGTAGGGACAAAGGCCGGGGAGCTGTTTTTT; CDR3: CASSVGTKAGELFF
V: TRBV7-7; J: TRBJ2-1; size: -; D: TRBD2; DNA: TGTGCCAGCAGCTCGCGGACTAGCGCTGAGCAGTTCTTC; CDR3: CASSSRTSAEQFF
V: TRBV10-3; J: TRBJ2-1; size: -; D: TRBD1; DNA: TGTGCCATCAGGAAGACAGGGGGGAGCGATGAGCAGTTCTTC; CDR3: CAIRKTGGSDEQFF
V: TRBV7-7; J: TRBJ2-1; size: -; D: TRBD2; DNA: TGTGCCAGCAGCTTACTAGCGGGGGATTACAATGAGCAGTTCTTC; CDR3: CASSLLAGDYNEQFF
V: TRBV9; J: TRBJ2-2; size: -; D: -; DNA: TGTGCCAGCAGCGGACTCCCGACAGGAAGGGTCGGGGAGCTGTTTTTT; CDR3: CASSGLPTGRVGELFF
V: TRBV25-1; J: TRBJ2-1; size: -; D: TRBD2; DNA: TGTGCCAGCAGACCGACCGATTCGGGAGGCCCCAATGAGCAGTTCTTC; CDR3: CASRPTDSGGPNEQFF
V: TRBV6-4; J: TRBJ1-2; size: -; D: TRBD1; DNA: TGTGCCAGCAGGGCGGGACAGGGCTCCTATGGCTACACCTTC; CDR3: CASRAGQGSYGYTF
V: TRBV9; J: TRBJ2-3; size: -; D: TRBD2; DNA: TGTGCCAGCAGCATTCTAGCGGGGGGGCAGGCAGATACGCAGTATTTT; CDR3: CASSILAGGQADTQYF
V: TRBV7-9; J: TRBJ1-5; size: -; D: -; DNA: TGTGCCAGCAGCCCCTCGCACCAGGTGCAGCCCCAGCATTTT; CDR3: CASSPSHQVQPQHF
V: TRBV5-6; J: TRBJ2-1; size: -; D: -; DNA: TGTGCCAGCAGCCCCCGGGTCGGATTAGACAATGAGCAGTTCTTC; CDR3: CASSPRVGLDNEQFF
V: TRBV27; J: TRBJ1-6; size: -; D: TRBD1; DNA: TGTGCCAGCAGAGGGGGCGGGAATTCACCCCTCCACTTT; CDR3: CASRGGGNSPLHF
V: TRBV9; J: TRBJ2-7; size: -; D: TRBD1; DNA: TGTGCCAGCAGCGTAGGGACAGGGGGATTTAATTTCTACGAGCAGTACTTC; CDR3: CASSVGTGGFNFYEQYF
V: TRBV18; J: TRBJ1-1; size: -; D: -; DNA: TGTGCCAGCTCACCACCCTCGGGTAGAGGGAACACTGAAGCTTTCTTT; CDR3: CASSPPSGRGNTEAFF
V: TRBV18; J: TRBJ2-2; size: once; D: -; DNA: TGTGCCAGCTCACCCCCGGGGGGCAACACCGGGGAGCTGTTTTTT; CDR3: CASSPPGGNTGELFF
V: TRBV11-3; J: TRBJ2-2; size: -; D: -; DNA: TGTGCCAGCAGCTTGGGCTCCGGGGAGCTGTTTTTT; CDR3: CASSLGSGELFF
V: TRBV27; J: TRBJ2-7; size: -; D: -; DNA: TGTGCCAGCAGTAAACAGGGTCGACACGAGCAGTACTTC; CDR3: CASSKQGRHEQYF
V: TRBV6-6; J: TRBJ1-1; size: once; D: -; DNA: TGTGCCAGCAGTTACCAGAACCTGAACACTGAAGCTTTCTTT; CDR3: CASSYQNLNTEAFF
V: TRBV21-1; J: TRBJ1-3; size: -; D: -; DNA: TGTGCCACCTCCGATACAGGGGTCGGAAACACCATATATTTT; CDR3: CATSDTGVGNTIYF
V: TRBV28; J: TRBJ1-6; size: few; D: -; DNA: TGTGCCAGCAGCACCGAGTATTCACCCCTCCACTTT; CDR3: CASSTEYSPLHF
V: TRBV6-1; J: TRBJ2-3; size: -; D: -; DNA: TGTGCCAGCAGTGACCAAACAGATACGCAGTATTTT; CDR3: CASSDQTDTQYF
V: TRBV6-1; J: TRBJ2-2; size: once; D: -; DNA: TGTGCCAGCAGTATCGGGGCGAACACCGGGGAGCTGTTTTTT; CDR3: CASSIGANTGELFF
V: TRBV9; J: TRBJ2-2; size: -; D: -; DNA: TGTGCCAGCAGCGTAACTGCCACCGGGGAGCTGTTTTTT; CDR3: CASSVTATGELFF
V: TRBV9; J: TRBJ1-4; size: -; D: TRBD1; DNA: TGTGCCAGCAGCGTACAGGGGGGCGGTGAAAAACTGTTTTTT; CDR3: CASSVQGGGEKLFF
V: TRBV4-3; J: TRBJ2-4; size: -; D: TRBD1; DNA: TGCGCCAGCAGCCAAGATCTCCCGACAGGGGGCGATGGCATTCAGTACTTC; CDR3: CASSQDLPTGGDGIQYF
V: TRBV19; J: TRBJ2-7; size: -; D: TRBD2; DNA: TGTGCCAGTAGTTCGACTAGCGGGGACTCCTACGAGCAGTACTTC; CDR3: CASSSTSGDSYEQYF
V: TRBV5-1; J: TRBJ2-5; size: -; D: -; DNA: TGCGCCAGCTCCGAGGGACACCCGGGGGAGACCCAGTACTTC; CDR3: CASSEGHPGETQYF
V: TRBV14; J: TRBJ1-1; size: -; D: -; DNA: TGTGCCAGCAGCCAACGACAGATGAACACTGAAGCTTTCTTT; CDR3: CASSQRQMNTEAFF
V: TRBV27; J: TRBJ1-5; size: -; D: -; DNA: TGTGCCAGCAGTCCACACGACAGGCTCCATCAGCCCCAGCATTTT; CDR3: CASSPHDRLHQPQHF
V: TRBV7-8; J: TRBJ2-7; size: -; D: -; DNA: TGTGCCAGCAGAAAGGCAGGGACCTACGAGCAGTACTTC; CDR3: CASRKAGTYEQYF